This passage covers 32 T cell receptor beta chains from one sample sequenced in a study of technical replicates of blood from a few donors. Measured with immunoSEQ multiplex PCR; TCRdb has only the in-frame clones, and not every one. The table has roughly 100,000 clones, approximately 96% seen once; the top ten hold 0.2% to 0.25%. Sequencing was done on a sample of T cells isolated from PBMCs. Every receptor here comes from a human donor in good health.

The rearrangement links TRBV7-6 to TRBJ2-7; 9 bases fit TRBD2. CDR3 size: 16 residues. Per germline, CDR1 SGHVS and CDR2 FNYEAQ. The J segment lost 3 bases and the V segment lost 5 bases, leaving 11 bases of the junction unmatched. The CDR3 DNA sequence: TGTGCCAGCAGCCGTTATACTAGCGGGCGGGTCTACGAGCAGTACTTC. This encodes CASSRYTSGRVYEQYF. The entire variable domain, with the rest obtained from reference TRBV7-6 and TRBJ2-7, is as follows: GAGVSQSPRYKVTKRGQDVALRCDPISGHVSLYWYRQALGQGPEFLTYFNYEAQQDKSGLPNDRFSAERPEGSISTLTIQRTEQRDSAMYRCASSRYTSGRVYEQYFGPGTRLTVT.

The chain has TRBV19 and TRBJ1-4; D is perhaps TRBD1 (5 bases). The CDR3 has 11 residues. Per the germline V gene, CDR1 is LNHDA and CDR2 is SQIVND (reference sequence). The CDR3 DNA is TGTGCACTGGAGGGGAATGAAAAACTGTTTTTT. It translates to CALEGNEKLFF.

This chain connects TRBV7-8 to TRBJ2-7; D possibly corresponds to TRBD1 (6 bases). The CDR3 consists of 13 residues. Germline-derived CDR1 and CDR2 are SGHVS and FQNEAQ. V was pared by 3 bases and J by 3 bases, with 9 bases between. CDR3 DNA: TGTGCCAGCAGCTTCGCAGGGGACTACGAGCAGTACTTC. Its protein product is CASSFAGDYEQYF.

The gene calls are TRBV7-2 and TRBJ2-7; D call uncertain. From germline, CDR1 is SGHTA and CDR2 FQGNSA. V shed 5 bases and J shed 4 bases, with 12 bases lying between them. This CDR3 comprises 13 residues. The CDR3 DNA reads TGTGCCAGCAGCCAAAGAGAATCATACGAGCAGTACTTC. It translates to CASSQRESYEQYF. The entire variable domain, with the rest obtained from reference TRBV7-2 and TRBJ2-7, is as follows: GAGVSQSPSNKVTEKGKDVELRCDPISGHTALYWYRQSLGQGLEFLIYFQGNSAPDKSGLPSDRFSAERTGGSVSTLTIQRTQQEDSAVYLCASSQRESYEQYFGPGTRLTVT.

The chain is built from TRBV6-6 and TRBJ1-1; no clear D. This CDR3 contains 12 residues. Germline CDR1 and CDR2: MNHNY and SVGAGI (reference sequence). The V end was cut by 7 bases, the J end by 2 bases, with 8 bases between. CDR3 coding DNA: TGTGCCAGCACTGAGGATAACACTGAAGCTTTCTTT. Translating it yields CASTEDNTEAFF.

The chain couples TRBV7-3 to TRBJ2-1; D is perhaps TRBD1 (6 bases). CDR3 length equals 19 residues. Trimming removed 2 bases from V and 1 base from J, with 21 bases in between. In germline, CDR1 is SGHTA, CDR2 FQGTGA. CDR3 amino acids: CASSLEGRGFRRSYNEQFF. DNA of the CDR3: TGTGCCAGCAGCTTAGAAGGTAGGGGGTTCAGACGGTCCTACAATGAGCAGTTCTTC.

The chain carries TRBV6-5 and TRBJ1-1; TRBD1 might be the D (6 bases). The ends were cut back, 2 bases at V and 4 bases at J, with 11 bases in the middle. The CDR3 runs 14 residues. The germline V gene has CDR1 MNHEY and CDR2 SVGAGI. CDR3 nucleotides: TGTGCCAGCAGTTACCTCGGACAGTCCACTGAAGCTTTCTTT. It codes for CASSYLGQSTEAFF.

CDR3 coding DNA: TGTGCCAGCAGCTTGGGACAGAAGACTGAAGCTTTCTTT. Protein product: CASSLGQKTEAFF. The chain uses TRBV5-6 and TRBJ1-1, with a weak D call TRBD1 (5 bases). Trimming took off 0 bases at V and 5 bases at J, with 8 bases between the two ends. The germline V gene has CDR1 SGHDT and CDR2 YYEEEE. The CDR3 spans 13 residues.

The chain employs TRBV9 and TRBJ1-3; D unresolved. Trimming stripped 0 bases from V and 5 bases from J, with 15 bases between. This CDR3 comprises 16 residues. The V gene's germline CDR1 is SGDLS and CDR2 YYNGEE. The CDR3 is CASSVDPREIRNTIYF. CDR3 nucleotide sequence: TGTGCCAGCAGCGTAGACCCGAGGGAAATAAGAAACACCATATATTTT.

The V gene is TRBV4-2, the J gene TRBJ2-2, with 9 bases fitting TRBD1. The CDR3 contains 15 residues. V shed 5 bases, J shed 4 bases, and the junction held 5 bases outside the gene matches. Germline V CDR1 and CDR2: LGHNA, YNFKEQ. In nucleotides, the CDR3 is TGTGCCAGCAGCACTCGACAGGGGGGCACCGGGGAGCTGTTTTTT. Its protein is CASSTRQGGTGELFF.

The gene calls are TRBV7-8 and TRBJ2-2; D is unresolved. Germline lookup yields CDR1 SGHVS and CDR2 FQNEAQ. The CDR3 sequence is 12 residues long. V was trimmed by 5 bases and J by 2 bases, leaving 3 bases between them. The CDR3 is CASSVNTGELFF. For the CDR3, the DNA is TGTGCCAGCAGCGTAAACACCGGGGAGCTGTTTTTT.

This clone was counted a single time. The chain couples TRBV15 to TRBJ2-7, with a weak D call TRBD2 (6 bases). Deletions cut 2 bases from V and 0 bases from J, with 17 bases between. CDR3 length equals 17 residues. Germline CDR1 LNHNV, CDR2 YYDKDF (reference sequence). CDR3 sequence: CATSRPDQGGSSYEQYF. The CDR3 coding sequence is TGTGCCACCAGCAGACCCGACCAAGGAGGGAGCTCCTACGAGCAGTACTTC.

The V and J genes are TRBV6-5 and TRBJ2-4; TRBD1 agrees at 8 bases. The V gene's germline CDR1 is MNHEY and CDR2 SVGAGI. The CDR3 spans 14 residues. With V trimmed by 9 bases and J by 9 bases, 13 bases remained unmatched. The CDR3 region is CASRRTGTPRIQYF. The CDR3 DNA reads as TGTGCCAGTCGACGGACAGGGACCCCGCGCATTCAGTACTTC.

This clone was counted only a few times. The chain links TRBV27 to TRBJ2-2; no reliable D call. The CDR3 loop spans 15 amino acids. The germline V and J ends were trimmed by 6 bases and 2 bases, with 13 bases remaining between them. The germline V gene has CDR1 MNHEY and CDR2 SMNVEV (reference sequence). This CDR3 is CASRPEVANTGELFF. DNA for the CDR3: TGTGCCAGCAGACCCGAGGTAGCTAACACCGGGGAGCTGTTTTTT.

The chain couples TRBV18 to TRBJ2-2; TRBD1 matches at 9 bases. The CDR3 runs to 15 residues. J lost 5 bases, V lost 3 bases, and 4 bases had no gene match. CDR1 is KGHSH, CDR2 LQKENI, per germline. This CDR3 reads CASSPPGTGTGELFF. For the CDR3, the DNA is TGTGCCAGCTCACCCCCCGGGACAGGGACCGGGGAGCTGTTTTTT.

This clone was found once. One junction end does not reproduce the germline sequence, and a read error may be involved. The J gene is TRBJ1-1, the V gene TRBV7-3; D unclear. The CDR3 covers 14 residues. CDR1 is SGHTA, CDR2 FQGTGA, per germline. The CDR3, as DNA: TGTGACAGCAGCTTAATCCATTCGGGCACTGAAGCTTTCTTT. As protein: CDSSLIHSGTEAFF.

This chain connects TRBV10-1 to TRBJ2-1, with 8 bases matching TRBD1. The germline V gene encodes CDR1 WNHNN and CDR2 SYGVQD (reference sequence). The length of the CDR3 is 15 residues. The ends lost 6 bases at V and 7 bases at J; junction bases unmatched: 11. The CDR3 nucleotides are TGCGCCAGCAGCGGGGTGGACAGGGATGGTAATGAGCAGTTCTTC. Residues: CASSGVDRDGNEQFF.

The V call is TRBV11-2, the J call TRBJ2-7; D unresolved. This CDR3 has 14 residues. Trimming stripped 0 bases from V and 2 bases from J, with 8 bases between. The V gene's germline CDR1 is SGHAT and CDR2 FQNNGV. For the CDR3, the DNA is TGTGCCAGCAGCTTAGAAGTGAACACCTACGAGCAGTACTTC. This gives the protein CASSLEVNTYEQYF.

The chain combines TRBV30 with TRBJ2-5; tentatively, D is TRBD2 (5 bases). Trimming left V 3 bases short and J 4 bases short, with 18 bases between. Germline values: CDR1 GTSNPN, CDR2 SVGIG (reference sequence). This CDR3 is 15 amino acids long. The DNA of the CDR3 is TGTGCCTGGAGCCTGACTGGGTGGGAGAGAGAGACCCAGTACTTC. Translated: CAWSLTGWERETQYF.

The CDR3 reads CASSLGLPSSYEQYF. In DNA, the CDR3 is TGCGCCAGCAGCTTGGGACTACCTAGCTCCTACGAGCAGTACTTC. The chain links TRBV5-1 to TRBJ2-7; TRBD2 might be the D (5 bases). CDR1 and CDR2 from the germline V gene are SGHRS and YFSETQ. This CDR3 contains 15 residues. Trimming removed 0 bases from V and 0 bases from J, with 10 bases in between. The entire variable domain, with the rest obtained from reference TRBV5-1 and TRBJ2-7, is as follows: KAGVTQTPRYLIKTRGQQVTLSCSPISGHRSVSWYQQTPGQGLQFLFEYFSETQRNKGNFPGRFSGRQFSNSRSEMNVSTLELGDSALYLCASSLGLPSSYEQYFGPGTRLTVT.

V usage is TRBV7-8 and J usage is TRBJ1-5; possibly TRBD1 for D (6 bases). The CDR3 runs 16 residues. V lost 1 base and J lost 9, with 19 bases in between. Per germline, CDR1 SGHVS and CDR2 FQNEAQ. The CDR3 nucleotides read TGTGCCAGCAGCTTAGTTTCTGGGGGCCCCGTTTCGCCCCAGCATTTT. Protein product: CASSLVSGGPVSPQHF.

A single count supports this clone. This rearrangement joins TRBV10-3 to TRBJ1-1; 9 bases line up with TRBD1. V was clipped by 6 bases and J by 5 bases; unmatched bases: 1. This CDR3 has 12 amino acids. Germline CDR1 ENHRY, CDR2 SYGVKD. For the CDR3, the DNA is TGTGCCATCAGGGGGACAGGGACTGAAGCTTTCTTT. Encoded protein: CAIRGTGTEAFF.

The chain links TRBV4-1 to TRBJ2-1; the match to TRBD2 covers 12 bases. This CDR3 contains 15 residues. The ends lost 2 bases at V and 4 bases at J; junction bases unmatched: 0. In germline, CDR1 is MGHRA, CDR2 YSYEKL. The DNA of the CDR3 is TGCGCCAGCAGCCAAACTAGCGGGGGGTACAATGAGCAGTTCTTC. This codes for CASSQTSGGYNEQFF.

The rearrangement joins TRBV27 to TRBJ2-5; 8 bases fit TRBD2. This CDR3 has 14 amino acids. Germline CDR1 MNHEY, CDR2 SMNVEV (reference sequence). V gave up 6 bases and J gave up 4 bases; unmatched junction bases: 7. The CDR3 DNA follows: TGTGCCAGCAGCACAATCAGCGGGGGAGAGACCCAGTACTTC. This gives the protein CASSTISGGETQYF.

The chain combines TRBV28 with TRBJ1-1; D gene ambiguous. The CDR3 is 16 amino acids. V gave up 5 bases and J gave up 5 bases, with 21 bases separating them. From germline, CDR1 is MDHEN and CDR2 SYDVKM. The CDR3 protein is CASSAPPAGEGTEAFF. The CDR3 DNA sequence: TGTGCCAGCAGTGCACCTCCAGCCGGGGAAGGGACTGAAGCTTTCTTT.

The V and J genes are TRBV7-6 and TRBJ2-5; D unclear. Germline CDR1 is SGHVS and CDR2 is FNYEAQ. The V end lost 2 bases, the J end lost 0 bases, and 4 bases lay between the germline ends. The CDR3 is made up of 13 amino acids. CDR3 amino acids: CASSLQYQETQYF. For the CDR3, the DNA is TGTGCCAGCAGCTTACAGTACCAAGAGACCCAGTACTTC.

The chain links TRBV5-1 to TRBJ2-5; 8 bases map to TRBD2. The CDR3 has 14 residues. The V gene's germline CDR1 is SGHRS and CDR2 YFSETQ. V trimming: 6 bases; J trimming: 4 bases; junction bases outside the gene matches: 8. The CDR3 bases are TGCGCCAGCAACCCCGTTGCGGGGGGAGAGACCCAGTACTTC. Translation: CASNPVAGGETQYF.

The genes are TRBV9 and TRBJ1-1, with D uncertain. The CDR3 runs to 14 residues. The V gene's germline CDR1 is SGDLS and CDR2 YYNGEE. The V gene lost 0 bases and the J gene lost 7 bases, with 13 bases spanning the gap. The DNA for the CDR3 is TGTGCCAGCAGCGTAGCCGGTCCGTTTCTTGAAGCTTTCTTT. Protein sequence: CASSVAGPFLEAFF. Looking up the rest from reference TRBV9 and TRBJ1-1 gives the full variable domain: DSGVTQTPKHLITATGQRVTLRCSPRSGDLSVYWYQQSLDQGLQFLIQYYNGEERAKGNILERFSAQQFPDLHSELNLSSLELGDSALYFCASSVAGPFLEAFFGQGTRLTVV.

The sample holds one count of this clone. This chain joins TRBV6-1 and TRBJ1-2; D is possibly TRBD1 (6 bases). The germline V gene has CDR1 MNHNS and CDR2 SASEGT. V was cut by 6 bases and J by 2 bases, with 13 bases left in between. The length of the CDR3 is 14 residues. The CDR3 here is CASSTTGYNYGYTF. The CDR3 bases are TGTGCCAGCAGCACTACAGGGTACAACTATGGCTACACCTTC.

The chain employs TRBV5-1 and TRBJ2-1; 7 positions agree with TRBD2. CDR1 is SGHRS, CDR2 YFSETQ, per germline. V gave up 4 bases and J gave up 3 bases; unmatched junction bases: 7. This CDR3 is built from 15 residues. CDR3 in amino acids: CASSAGLTDYNEQFF. The DNA of the CDR3 is TGCGCCAGCAGCGCGGGACTAACGGACTACAATGAGCAGTTCTTC.

The chain is built from TRBV5-1 and TRBJ1-2; D not resolved. This CDR3 is built from 15 residues. V lost 4 bases to trimming and J lost 4 bases, with 17 bases between them. CDR1 and CDR2 (germline): SGHRS, YFSETQ. The CDR3 loop reads CASSREFSASYGYTF. CDR3 sequence (DNA): TGCGCCAGCAGCCGGGAGTTTTCGGCCAGCTATGGCTACACCTTC.

The CDR3 DNA reads TGTGCCAGCTCACCGACAGGGGATGCCTACAATGAGCAGTTCTTC. It translates to CASSPTGDAYNEQFF. This chain uses TRBV18 with TRBJ2-1, with TRBD1 matching 8 bases. Per the germline V gene, CDR1 is KGHSH and CDR2 is LQKENI. Trimming at V came to 3 bases and at J to 2 bases, leaving 3 bases not matched to a gene. The CDR3 is 15 amino acids.